This is a list of T cell receptor beta chains from one sample in a study of blood T cells in healthy people across ages. MiXCR was run by TCRdb on the 5' RACE reads, yielding one entry per CDR3 protein. The table has around 650,000 distinct CDR3 sequences, 35% to 50% seen once. Sequencing was done on a sample of blood. Receptors originate from a man older than 75 in good health. The CDR3 runs from the conserved cysteine through the conserved F or W. Only some rows state a clone size, as once, few, many or a class for expanded clones.

v_call: TRBV20-1; clone_size: .; cdr3_aa: CSATPDRGLAVQETQYF
v_call: TRBV6-4; clone_size: .; cdr3_aa: CASRKGVQSTYEQYF
v_call: TRBV14; clone_size: .; cdr3_aa: CASSQLRRPSGVYEQYF
v_call: TRBV29-1; clone_size: .; cdr3_aa: CRAGWANEQYF
v_call: TRBV6-5; clone_size: .; cdr3_aa: CASSRGQGRGYTF
v_call: TRBV20-1; clone_size: .; cdr3_aa: CSARDWPGYTF
v_call: TRBV20-1; clone_size: .; cdr3_aa: CSARPPIGMGANVLTF
v_call: TRBV20-1; clone_size: .; cdr3_aa: CSARDLQGRRGETQYF
v_call: TRBV19; clone_size: once; cdr3_aa: CASRSSPDTQYF
v_call: TRBV20-1; clone_size: .; cdr3_aa: CSARDDSGGSYEQYF
v_call: TRBV3-1; clone_size: many; cdr3_aa: CASSNGGETQYF
v_call: TRBV6-2/TRBV6-3; clone_size: .; cdr3_aa: CASSYPILQGWNEQFF
v_call: TRBV18; clone_size: once; cdr3_aa: CASSPLSDTYEQYF
v_call: TRBV24-1; clone_size: few; cdr3_aa: CATGTVNQETQYF
v_call: TRBV2; clone_size: .; cdr3_aa: CASTARGQGASGYTF
v_call: TRBV6-5; clone_size: .; cdr3_aa: CASSYSTRVDYNEQFF
v_call: TRBV12-3/TRBV12-4; clone_size: few; cdr3_aa: CASSLGSGSNEQFF
v_call: TRBV7-3; clone_size: few; cdr3_aa: CASSYMVGGGYGYTF
v_call: TRBV9; clone_size: .; cdr3_aa: CASSTDENQETQYF
v_call: TRBV14; clone_size: few; cdr3_aa: CASSLGVRAGANVLTF
v_call: TRBV5-5; clone_size: few; cdr3_aa: CASSPTGMLSYEQYF
v_call: TRBV11-2; clone_size: .; cdr3_aa: CASSLEVAGGGNEQYF
v_call: TRBV12-3/TRBV12-4; clone_size: .; cdr3_aa: CASSSRTGRSNSGANVLTF
v_call: TRBV12-3/TRBV12-4; clone_size: .; cdr3_aa: CASSFDRARPYEQYF
v_call: TRBV20-1; clone_size: .; cdr3_aa: CSATRRAPYEQYF
v_call: TRBV6-6; clone_size: .; cdr3_aa: CASRPGTVQETQYF
v_call: TRBV20-1; clone_size: .; cdr3_aa: CSALTGGGEQETQYF
v_call: TRBV28; clone_size: few; cdr3_aa: CAGSGSIGVNEQYF
v_call: TRBV6-1; clone_size: .; cdr3_aa: CASSVSVSLNSPLHF
v_call: TRBV4-2; clone_size: few; cdr3_aa: CASSQELNSYEQYF
v_call: TRBV6-2/TRBV6-3; clone_size: .; cdr3_aa: CASTTLAGGRYEQYF
v_call: TRBV28; clone_size: .; cdr3_aa: CASRTGGPRDTQYF
v_call: TRBV29-1; clone_size: few; cdr3_aa: CSVEVVGQGGYEQYF
v_call: TRBV21-1; clone_size: .; cdr3_aa: CASSKAPEYFRRDRLVEYF
v_call: TRBV7-2; clone_size: .; cdr3_aa: CASSLGSRGPSYEQYF
v_call: TRBV28; clone_size: .; cdr3_aa: CASSLFPRQGGEQYF
v_call: TRBV29-1; clone_size: many; cdr3_aa: CSVGTGRETQYF
v_call: TRBV20-1; clone_size: few; cdr3_aa: CSASTSGRGGPSYEQYF
v_call: TRBV9; clone_size: .; cdr3_aa: CASSARRAGPVKRRGSVYGYTF
v_call: TRBV6-2/TRBV6-3; clone_size: .; cdr3_aa: CASTSFGIQYF
v_call: TRBV2; clone_size: few; cdr3_aa: CASMRDRGHQETQYF
v_call: TRBV2; clone_size: .; cdr3_aa: CASSDRRTSTDTQYF
v_call: TRBV3-1; clone_size: .; cdr3_aa: CASSQGGGQNTGELFF
v_call: TRBV15; clone_size: .; cdr3_aa: CATRRRTGGSEAFF
v_call: TRBV4-1; clone_size: few; cdr3_aa: CASSQEWAGSRGYTF
v_call: TRBV5-1; clone_size: few; cdr3_aa: CASSFAPLAEYTGELFF